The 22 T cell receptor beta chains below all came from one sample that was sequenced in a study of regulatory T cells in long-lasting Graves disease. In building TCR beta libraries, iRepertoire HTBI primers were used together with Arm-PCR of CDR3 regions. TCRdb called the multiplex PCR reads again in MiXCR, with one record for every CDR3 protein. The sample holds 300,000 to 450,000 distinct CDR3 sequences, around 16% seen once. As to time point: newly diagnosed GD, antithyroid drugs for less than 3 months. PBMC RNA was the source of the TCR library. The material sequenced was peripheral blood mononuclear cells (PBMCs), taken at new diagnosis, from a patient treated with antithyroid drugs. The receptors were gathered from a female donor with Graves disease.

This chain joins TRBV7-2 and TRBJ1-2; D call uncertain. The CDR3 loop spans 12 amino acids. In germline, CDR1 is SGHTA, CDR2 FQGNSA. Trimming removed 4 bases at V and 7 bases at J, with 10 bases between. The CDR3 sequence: CASSSRAPGYTF. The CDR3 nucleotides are TGTGCCAGCAGCTCACGAGCTCCTGGCTACACCTTC.

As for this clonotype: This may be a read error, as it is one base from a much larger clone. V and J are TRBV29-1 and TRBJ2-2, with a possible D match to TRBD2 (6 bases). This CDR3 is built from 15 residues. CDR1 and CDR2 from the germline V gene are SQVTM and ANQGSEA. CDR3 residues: CSVERAGTNTGEPFF. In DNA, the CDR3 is TGCAGCGTTGAAAGGGCGGGAACGAACACCGGGGAGCCGTTTTTT.

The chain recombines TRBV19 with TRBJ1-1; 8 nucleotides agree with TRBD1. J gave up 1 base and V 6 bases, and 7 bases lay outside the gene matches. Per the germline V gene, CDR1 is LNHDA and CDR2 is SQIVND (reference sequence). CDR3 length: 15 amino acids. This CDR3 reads CASRDRVVANTEAFF. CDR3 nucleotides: TGTGCCAGTAGGGACAGGGTTGTGGCGAACACTGAAGCTTTCTTT.

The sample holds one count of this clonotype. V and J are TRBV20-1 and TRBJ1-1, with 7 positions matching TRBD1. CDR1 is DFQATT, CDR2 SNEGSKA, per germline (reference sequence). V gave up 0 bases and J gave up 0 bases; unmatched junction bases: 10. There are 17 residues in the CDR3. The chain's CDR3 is CSARDLLGQNLNTEAFF. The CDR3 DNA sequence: TGCAGTGCTAGAGATCTCTTGGGACAGAACTTGAACACTGAAGCTTTCTTT.

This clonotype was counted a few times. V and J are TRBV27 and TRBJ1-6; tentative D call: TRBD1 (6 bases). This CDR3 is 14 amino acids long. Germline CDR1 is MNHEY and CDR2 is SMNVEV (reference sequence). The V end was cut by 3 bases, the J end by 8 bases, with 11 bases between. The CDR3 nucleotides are TGTGCCAGCAGTTTCTCGGACAGACATTCACCCCTCCACTTT. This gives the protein CASSFSDRHSPLHF.

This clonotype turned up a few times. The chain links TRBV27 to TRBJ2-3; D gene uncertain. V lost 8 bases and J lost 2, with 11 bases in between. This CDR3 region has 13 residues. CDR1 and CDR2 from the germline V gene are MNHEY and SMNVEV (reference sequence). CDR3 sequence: CASSGQATDTQYF. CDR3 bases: TGTGCCAGCTCCGGGCAGGCCACAGATACGCAGTATTTT.

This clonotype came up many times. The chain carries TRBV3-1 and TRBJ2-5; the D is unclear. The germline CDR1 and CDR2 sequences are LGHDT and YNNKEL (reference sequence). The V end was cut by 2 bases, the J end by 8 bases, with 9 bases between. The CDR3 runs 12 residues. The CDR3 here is CASSQIRGTQYF. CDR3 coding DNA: TGTGCCAGCAGCCAAATAAGAGGCACCCAGTACTTC.

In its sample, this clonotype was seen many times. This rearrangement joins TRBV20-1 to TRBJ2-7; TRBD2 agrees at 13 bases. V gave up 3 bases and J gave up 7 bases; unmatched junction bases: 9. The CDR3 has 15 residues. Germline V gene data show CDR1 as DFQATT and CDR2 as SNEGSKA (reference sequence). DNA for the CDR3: TGCAGTGCTAGGGCCAGGGGACTAGCGGGACGGGAGCAGTACTTC. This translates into CSARARGLAGREQYF.

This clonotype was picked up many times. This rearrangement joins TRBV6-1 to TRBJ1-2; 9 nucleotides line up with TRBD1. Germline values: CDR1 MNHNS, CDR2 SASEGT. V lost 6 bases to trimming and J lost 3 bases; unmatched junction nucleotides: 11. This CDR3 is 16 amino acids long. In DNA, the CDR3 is TGTGCCAGCAGAGGAACCCTACAGGGGGCGGACTATGGCTACACCTTC. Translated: CASRGTLQGADYGYTF.

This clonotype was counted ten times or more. The CDR3 bases are TGTGCCAGCGGTCCAGGGACAGGGGGTCAGCCCCAGCATTTT. Residues: CASGPGTGGQPQHF. J is TRBJ1-5 and V is TRBV27; 11 bases line up with TRBD1. Per germline, CDR1 MNHEY and CDR2 SMNVEV (reference sequence). The trim removed 8 bases at V and 6 bases at J, leaving 6 bases unmatched. The CDR3 covers 14 residues.

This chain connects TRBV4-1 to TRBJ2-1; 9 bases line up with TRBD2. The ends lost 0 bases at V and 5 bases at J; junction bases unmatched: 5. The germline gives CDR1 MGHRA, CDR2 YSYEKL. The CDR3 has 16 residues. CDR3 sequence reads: CASSQERGRGDNEQFF. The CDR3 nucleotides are TGCGCCAGCAGCCAAGAACGCGGGAGGGGGGACAATGAGCAGTTCTTC.

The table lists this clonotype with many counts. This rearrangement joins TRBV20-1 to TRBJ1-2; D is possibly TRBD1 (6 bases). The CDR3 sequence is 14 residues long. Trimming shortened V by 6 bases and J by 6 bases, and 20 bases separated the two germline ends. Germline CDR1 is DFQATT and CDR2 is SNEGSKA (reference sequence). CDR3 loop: CSAPTQGSWDGYTF. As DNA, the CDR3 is TGCAGTGCCCCAACCCAGGGGTCCTGGGATGGCTACACCTTC.

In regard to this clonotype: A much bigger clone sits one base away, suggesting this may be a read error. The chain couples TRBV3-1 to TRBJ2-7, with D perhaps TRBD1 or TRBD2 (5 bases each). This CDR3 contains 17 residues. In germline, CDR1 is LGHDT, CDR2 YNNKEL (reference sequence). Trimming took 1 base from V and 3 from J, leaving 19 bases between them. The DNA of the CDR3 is TGTGCCAGCAGCCAAGGGGGACCATTCTCTGAGTTCTACGAGCAGTACTTC. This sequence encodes CASSQGGPFSEFYEQYF.

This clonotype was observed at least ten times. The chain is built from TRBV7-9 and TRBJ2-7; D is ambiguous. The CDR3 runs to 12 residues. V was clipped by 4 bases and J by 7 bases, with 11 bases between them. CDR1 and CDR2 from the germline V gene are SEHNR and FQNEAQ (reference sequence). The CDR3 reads CASSSRTLEQYF. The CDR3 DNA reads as TGTGCCAGCAGCTCACGTACGCTTGAGCAGTACTTC.

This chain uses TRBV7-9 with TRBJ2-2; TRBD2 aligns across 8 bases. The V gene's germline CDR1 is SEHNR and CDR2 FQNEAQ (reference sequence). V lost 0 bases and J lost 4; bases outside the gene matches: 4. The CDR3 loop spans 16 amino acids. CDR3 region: CASSLAGGGSTGELFF. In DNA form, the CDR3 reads TGTGCCAGCAGCTTAGCCGGCGGGGGGTCCACCGGGGAGCTGTTTTTT.

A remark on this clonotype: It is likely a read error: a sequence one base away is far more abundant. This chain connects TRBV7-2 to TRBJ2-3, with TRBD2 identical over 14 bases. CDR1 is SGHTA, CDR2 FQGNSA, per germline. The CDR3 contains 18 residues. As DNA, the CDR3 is TGTGCCAGCAGCTGGTCGGGACTAGCGGGAGTAGGGGGAGATACGCAGTGTTTT. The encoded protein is CASSWSGLAGVGGDTQCF.

In nucleotides, the CDR3 is TGTGCCAGCAGTCACTTTTCTGGAAACACCATATATTTT. Its translation is CASSHFSGNTIYF. The V call is TRBV2, the J call TRBJ1-3; D unresolved. The CDR3 runs 13 residues. The germline gives CDR1 SNHLY, CDR2 FYNNEI. Trimming shortened V by 5 bases and J by 1 base, and 6 bases separated the two germline ends.

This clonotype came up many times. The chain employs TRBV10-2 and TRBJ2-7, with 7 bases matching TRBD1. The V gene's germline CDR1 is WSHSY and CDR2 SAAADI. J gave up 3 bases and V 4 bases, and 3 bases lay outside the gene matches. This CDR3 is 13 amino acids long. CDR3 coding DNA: TGCGCCAGCAGTGTGGGGACAGACTACGAGCAGTACTTC. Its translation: CASSVGTDYEQYF.

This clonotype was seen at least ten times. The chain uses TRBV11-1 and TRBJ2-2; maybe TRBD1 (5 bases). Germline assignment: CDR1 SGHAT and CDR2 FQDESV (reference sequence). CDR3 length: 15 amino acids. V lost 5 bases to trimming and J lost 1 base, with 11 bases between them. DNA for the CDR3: TGTGCCAGCAGCGCACAGACAGAGAACACCGGGGAGCTGTTTTTT. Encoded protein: CASSAQTENTGELFF.

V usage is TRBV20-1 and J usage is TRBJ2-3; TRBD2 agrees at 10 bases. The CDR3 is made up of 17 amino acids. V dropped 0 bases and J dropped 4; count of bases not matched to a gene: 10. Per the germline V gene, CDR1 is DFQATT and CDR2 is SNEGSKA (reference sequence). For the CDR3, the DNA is TGCAGTGCTAGAGATCCTGGGGCTAGCGGGAGATCAGATACGCAGTATTTT. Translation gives CSARDPGASGRSDTQYF.

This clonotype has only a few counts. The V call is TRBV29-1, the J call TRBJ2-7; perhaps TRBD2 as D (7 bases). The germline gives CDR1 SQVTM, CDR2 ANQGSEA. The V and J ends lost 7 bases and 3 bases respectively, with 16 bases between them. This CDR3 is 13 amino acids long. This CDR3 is CSARGGVDYEQYF. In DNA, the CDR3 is TGCAGCGCCCGAGGGGGGGTAGACTACGAGCAGTACTTC.

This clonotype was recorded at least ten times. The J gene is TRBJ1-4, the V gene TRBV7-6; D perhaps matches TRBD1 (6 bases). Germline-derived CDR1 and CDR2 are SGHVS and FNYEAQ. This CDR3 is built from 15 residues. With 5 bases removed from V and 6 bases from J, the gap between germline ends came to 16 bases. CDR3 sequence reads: CASSLTGTPYEKLFF. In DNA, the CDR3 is TGTGCCAGCAGCCTGACCGGGACACCATATGAAAAACTGTTTTTT.